A single sample is the source of the 25 T cell receptor beta chains below, sequenced in a study of cytomegalovirus exposure and HLA in healthy donors. PCR primers comprised 60 Vbeta and 13 Jbeta primers. Repertoires were generated with immunoSEQ multiplex PCR, while TCRdb's copy carries only in-frame clones and drops some. The sample consists of roughly 70,000 clones, 75% of them appearing once. The sequencing sample was made of PBMCs. Receptor source: a man between 65 and 80 years old in good health and CMV-seronegative.

As to this clone: Mismatch with germline at one junction end may stem from a read error. The chain couples TRBV7-9 to TRBJ2-7, with a possible D match to TRBD1 (5 bases). This CDR3 region has 12 residues. In germline, CDR1 is SEHNR, CDR2 FQNEAQ (reference sequence). CDR3 sequence (DNA): TGTTCCAGCACCACAGACAGCTACGAGCAGTACTTC. It codes for CSSTTDSYEQYF.

The chain combines TRBV10-3 with TRBJ2-5, with 11 bases lining up with TRBD1. The CDR3 sequence is 14 residues long. Per the germline V gene, CDR1 is ENHRY and CDR2 is SYGVKD. V dropped 6 bases and J dropped 2; count of bases not matched to a gene: 2. The CDR3 loop reads CAIRRDRGQETQYF. The DNA for the CDR3 is TGTGCCATCAGGAGGGACAGGGGGCAAGAGACCCAGTACTTC.

CDR3 sequence reads: CASSLQGDGNTIYF. The DNA of the CDR3 is TGCGCCAGCAGCTTGCAAGGGGATGGAAACACCATATATTTT. The V and J genes are TRBV5-1 and TRBJ1-3, with a weak D call TRBD1 (5 bases). V lost 1 base to trimming and J lost 3 bases, with 8 bases between them. This CDR3 has 14 residues. Germline V gene data show CDR1 as SGHRS and CDR2 as YFSETQ.

The V call is TRBV25-1, the J call TRBJ2-5, with 9 bases aligning to TRBD2. Germline CDR1 is MGHDK and CDR2 is SYGVNS. The CDR3 covers 15 residues. V lost 8 bases and J lost 5; bases outside the gene matches: 12. CDR3 region: CASLGGGGRWETQYF. The DNA of the CDR3 is TGTGCCAGCCTGGGCGGGGGGGGGCGTTGGGAGACCCAGTACTTC.

The V call is TRBV6-6, the J call TRBJ2-7; possibly TRBD1 for D (5 bases). Trimming took 6 bases from V and 2 from J, leaving 11 bases between them. In germline, CDR1 is MNHNY, CDR2 SVGAGI (reference sequence). CDR3 length equals 13 residues. The CDR3, as DNA: TGTGCCAGCAGGTCGCCGACAGCCTACGAGCAGTACTTC. Translating it yields CASRSPTAYEQYF.

The chain links TRBV5-1 to TRBJ2-1; TRBD1 might be the D (5 bases). The CDR3 spans 15 residues. Germline V gene sequence: CDR1 SGHRS, CDR2 YFSETQ. Trimming removed 3 bases at V and 5 bases at J, with 15 bases between. CDR3 in DNA: TGCGCCAGCAGCTCCCAGGGAAGTCGCCACAATGAGCAGTTCTTC. Protein product: CASSSQGSRHNEQFF.

V and J are TRBV29-1 and TRBJ1-5; 9 nucleotides line up with TRBD1. Per germline, CDR1 SQVTM and CDR2 ANQGSEA. J was trimmed by 5 bases and V by 7 bases; bases with no gene match: 9. The CDR3 extends over 14 amino acids. CDR3 nucleotides: TGCAGCGCAACCGGGACAGGGAGCGATCAGCCCCAGCATTTT. It codes for CSATGTGSDQPQHF.

This clone was picked up one time. This sequence joins TRBV7-9 and TRBJ1-4; the D is unclear. V lost 1 base, J lost 4 bases, and 13 bases lay in between. The CDR3 contains 16 residues. CDR1 SEHNR and CDR2 FQNEAQ come from the germline V gene (reference sequence). The CDR3 DNA reads as TGTGCCAGCAGCTTAGAGGCGGGCTGGGGTAATGAAAAACTGTTTTTT. Protein sequence: CASSLEAGWGNEKLFF. Supplemented by reference TRBV7-9 and TRBJ1-4, the full variable domain reads DTGVSQNPRHKITKRGQNVTFRCDPISEHNRLYWYRQTLGQGPEFLTYFQNEAQLEKSRLLSDRFSAERPKGSFSTLEIQRTEQGDSAMYLCASSLEAGWGNEKLFFGSGTQLSVL.

The rearrangement links TRBV27 to TRBJ2-7; D is possibly TRBD1 (5 bases). Germline V gene data show CDR1 as MNHEY and CDR2 as SMNVEV (reference sequence). The CDR3 runs to 14 residues. V was shortened by 6 bases and J by 6 bases, with 18 bases between the two germline ends. For the CDR3, the DNA is TGTGCCAGCAGGTTAAAGACAGAAAGGCCCGAGCAGTACTTC. It translates to CASRLKTERPEQYF.

Of note for this clone: Other DNA sequences of this sample code for an identical CDR3. The V and J genes are TRBV5-6 and TRBJ1-1; D possibly corresponds to TRBD1 (6 bases). Looked up from germline, CDR1 is SGHDT and CDR2 is YYEEEE. V lost 2 bases, J lost 5 bases, and 7 bases lay in between. The CDR3 is 12 amino acids. CDR3 amino acids: CASSLRGTEAFF. As DNA, the CDR3 is TGTGCCAGCAGCTTAAGGGGGACTGAAGCTTTCTTT.

The V gene is TRBV4-3, the J gene TRBJ2-1, with TRBD2 identical over 11 bases. V shed 0 bases, J shed 0 bases, and the junction held 4 bases outside the gene matches. Per germline, CDR1 LGHNA and CDR2 YSLEER. The CDR3 is 18 amino acids. CDR3 amino acids: CASSQDYTSGSSYNEQFF. The CDR3 DNA sequence: TGCGCCAGCAGCCAAGATTATACTAGCGGGAGCTCCTACAATGAGCAGTTCTTC.

This chain links TRBV28 with TRBJ2-4; 8 bases map to TRBD2. Trimming cost V 6 bases and J 1 base; bases outside gene matches: 11. Germline CDR1 reads MDHEN; CDR2 reads SYDVKM. The CDR3 is made up of 17 amino acids. The CDR3 coding sequence is TGTGCCAGCAGCCAGACCGGACTAGCAGGCGCCAAAAACATTCAGTACTTC. As protein: CASSQTGLAGAKNIQYF.

The chain is built from TRBV7-9 and TRBJ2-5, with TRBD2 matching 9 bases. The CDR3 covers 16 residues. Per germline, CDR1 SEHNR and CDR2 FQNEAQ (reference sequence). J was trimmed by 6 bases and V by 7 bases; bases with no gene match: 15. CDR3 in DNA: TGTGCCAGCAACACGATTGGGGCTAGCGGGACGCAGACCCAGTACTTC. This translates into CASNTIGASGTQTQYF.

Concerning this clone itself: One junction end does not reproduce the germline sequence, and a read error may be involved. V gene TRBV7-7 combines with J gene TRBJ2-1; tentative D call: TRBD2 (5 bases). In germline, CDR1 is SSHAT, CDR2 FNYEAQ (reference sequence). The CDR3 runs 15 residues. The CDR3 reads CASSSKLGRYNEQFF. In DNA form, the CDR3 reads TGTGCTAGCAGCTCAAAGTTGGGGAGATACAATGAGCAGTTCTTC.

This clone is a singleton in its sample. This rearrangement joins TRBV25-1 to TRBJ2-2; D gene unclear. Germline loops: CDR1 MGHDK, CDR2 SYGVNS. V lost 3 bases and J lost 7, with 9 bases in between. The CDR3 loop spans 13 amino acids. CDR3 DNA sequence: TGTGCCAGCAGTGAGCCCCGAGGCGGGGAGCTGTTTTTT. It yields the protein CASSEPRGGELFF.

The chain uses TRBV28 and TRBJ1-2, with 7 positions matching TRBD1. The V gene end was trimmed by 2 bases and the J gene end by 8 bases; junction bases not matched to a gene: 11. The germline V gene has CDR1 MDHEN and CDR2 SYDVKM. The CDR3 length is 15 residues. The CDR3 region has the DNA TGTGCCAGCAGTTTAACCCTACAGGGGTCTAAGGGCTACACCTTC. This translates into CASSLTLQGSKGYTF.

This chain joins TRBV7-2 and TRBJ2-7; D possibly corresponds to TRBD1 (5 bases). CDR3 length: 16 amino acids. With 6 bases removed from V and 2 bases from J, the gap between germline ends came to 20 bases. Germline CDR1 is SGHTA and CDR2 is FQGNSA. The CDR3 nucleotides read TGTGCCAGCAGTCAGAGGCGGTCAGACAGAGCCTACGAGCAGTACTTC. It is translated as CASSQRRSDRAYEQYF. Together with reference TRBV7-2 and TRBJ2-7, the CDR3 gives the full variable domain: GAGVSQSPSNKVTEKGKDVELRCDPISGHTALYWYRQSLGQGLEFLIYFQGNSAPDKSGLPSDRFSAERTGGSVSTLTIQRTQQEDSAVYLCASSQRRSDRAYEQYFGPGTRLTVT.

About this clone: This likely comes from a read error, as the CDR3 has no conserved phenylalanine or tryptophan at its end. The chain has TRBV5-4 and TRBJ1-4, with 10 positions matching TRBD1. Trimming at V came to 4 bases and at J to 4 bases, leaving 10 bases not matched to a gene. This CDR3 contains 17 residues. Germline CDR1 and CDR2: SGHNT and YYREEE (reference sequence). CDR3 region: CASSTRTGGAFNEKLFL. DNA of the CDR3: TGTGCCAGCAGCACTAGGACAGGGGGAGCCTTTAATGAAAAACTGTTTCTT.

The chain is built from TRBV5-4 and TRBJ2-5; 8 bases fit TRBD2. V trimming: 4 bases; J trimming: 6 bases; junction bases outside the gene matches: 11. There are 15 residues in the CDR3. Germline V CDR1 and CDR2: SGHNT, YYREEE (reference sequence). The CDR3 DNA follows: TGTGCCAGCAGCCCACCGGGGGGGGAGAGGAAGACCCAGTACTTC. It specifies CASSPPGGERKTQYF.

V is TRBV28 and J is TRBJ1-5, with D possibly matching TRBD1 (6 bases). V was pared by 6 bases and J by 10 bases, with 10 bases between. The CDR3 sequence is 11 residues long. The germline CDR1 and CDR2 sequences are MDHEN and SYDVKM. CDR3: CASSTGSPQHF. Here the CDR3 DNA reads TGTGCCAGCAGCACAGGGAGCCCCCAGCATTTT. The full variable domain, completed using reference TRBV28 and TRBJ1-5, is DVKVTQSSRYLVKRTGEKVFLECVQDMDHENMFWYRQDPGLGLRLIYFSYDVKMKEKGDIPEGYSVSREKKERFSLILESASTNQTSMYLCASSTGSPQHFGDGTRLSIL.

The gene calls are TRBV28 and TRBJ1-5; TRBD1 matches at 9 bases. The CDR3 is made up of 13 amino acids. The germline CDR1 and CDR2 sequences are MDHEN and SYDVKM. J gave up 11 bases and V 6 bases, and 8 bases lay outside the gene matches. The CDR3 DNA follows: TGTGCCAGCAGCCACAGGGGGCGCGGGTCCCAGCATTTT. It translates to CASSHRGRGSQHF. Based on the CDR3 plus reference TRBV28 and TRBJ1-5, the full variable domain is DVKVTQSSRYLVKRTGEKVFLECVQDMDHENMFWYRQDPGLGLRLIYFSYDVKMKEKGDIPEGYSVSREKKERFSLILESASTNQTSMYLCASSHRGRGSQHFGDGTRLSIL.

This chain uses TRBV30 with TRBJ2-3, with 11 bases lining up with TRBD1. V was pared by 4 bases and J by 2 bases, with 5 bases of the junction left unmatched. The CDR3 length is 15 residues. Germline V CDR1 and CDR2: GTSNPN, SVGIG (reference sequence). The CDR3 spells CAWTKGQGDTDTQYF. The CDR3 DNA follows: TGTGCCTGGACGAAGGGACAGGGGGACACAGATACGCAGTATTTT.

This chain links TRBV29-1 with TRBJ2-3; maybe TRBD2 (5 bases). V lost 4 bases and J lost 3, with 11 bases in between. Germline lookup yields CDR1 SQVTM and CDR2 ANQGSEA. The CDR3 contains 13 residues. The CDR3 coding sequence is TGCAGCGTTGGAGGGAAGGAGACAGATACGCAGTATTTT. As protein: CSVGGKETDTQYF.

Only a few counts were recorded for this clone. The chain recombines TRBV4-3 with TRBJ1-5; weak D call: TRBD1 (6 bases). This CDR3 comprises 15 residues. V lost 1 base and J lost 4, with 11 bases in between. Germline V gives CDR1 LGHNA, CDR2 YSLEER. The CDR3 reads CASSQAHRENQPQHF. The CDR3 DNA reads as TGCGCCAGCAGCCAAGCTCACAGGGAAAATCAGCCCCAGCATTTT.

The CDR3 nucleotides read TGTGCCAGCAGTTTTGGAGTCTCTGGGGCCAACGTCCTGACTTTC. Its protein product is CASSFGVSGANVLTF. The gene calls are TRBV28 and TRBJ2-6; no firm D call. This CDR3 has 15 residues. CDR1 and CDR2 from the germline V gene are MDHEN and SYDVKM. The V and J ends lost 3 bases and 0 bases respectively, with 6 bases between them.